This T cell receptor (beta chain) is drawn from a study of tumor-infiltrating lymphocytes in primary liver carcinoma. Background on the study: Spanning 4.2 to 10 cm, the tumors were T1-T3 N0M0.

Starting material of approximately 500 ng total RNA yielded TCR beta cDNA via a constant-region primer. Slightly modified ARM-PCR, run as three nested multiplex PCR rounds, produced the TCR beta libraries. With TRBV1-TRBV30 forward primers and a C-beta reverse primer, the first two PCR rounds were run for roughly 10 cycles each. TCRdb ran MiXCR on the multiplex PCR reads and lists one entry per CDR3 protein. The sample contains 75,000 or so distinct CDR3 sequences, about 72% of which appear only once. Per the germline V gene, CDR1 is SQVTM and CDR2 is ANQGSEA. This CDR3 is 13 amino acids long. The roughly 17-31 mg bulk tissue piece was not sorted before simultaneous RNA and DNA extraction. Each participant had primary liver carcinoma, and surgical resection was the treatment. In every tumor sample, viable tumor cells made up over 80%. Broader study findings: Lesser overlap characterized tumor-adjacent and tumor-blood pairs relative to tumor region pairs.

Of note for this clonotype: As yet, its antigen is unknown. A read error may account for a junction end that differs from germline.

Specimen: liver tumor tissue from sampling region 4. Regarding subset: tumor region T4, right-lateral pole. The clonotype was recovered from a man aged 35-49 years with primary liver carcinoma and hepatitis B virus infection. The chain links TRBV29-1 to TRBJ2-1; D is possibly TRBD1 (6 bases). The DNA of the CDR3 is TGCAGCGTTGCCGGGACAACCTACAGTGAGCAGCTCTTC. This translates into CSVAGTTYSEQLF.